The clone carrying this T cell receptor (beta chain) occurred many times. RNA transcripts were the template, and TCR beta CDR3 regions were amplified from them. In the first round, RT-PCR was carried out with HTBI primers, and a multiplex PCR formed the second round. Using its own MiXCR run on the multiplex PCR reads, TCRdb lists one record per CDR3 protein. Here the sample spans under 200,000 distinct CDR3 sequences, less than 45% being singletons. V trimming: 5 bases; J trimming: 5 bases; junction bases outside the gene matches: 3. CDR1 MNHEY and CDR2 SVGAGI come from the germline V gene. The CDR3 length is 13 residues. This specimen comes from a study of Graves' ophthalmopathy and Graves' hyperthyroidism.

The chain uses TRBV6-5 and TRBJ2-7; 10 bases match TRBD1. The sequencing input was peripheral blood. This TCR was recovered from a woman between 40 and 50 years old with Graves' ophthalmopathy. CDR3 loop: CASSLDRGHEQYF. The CDR3 DNA is TGTGCCAGCAGTCTCGACAGGGGGCACGAGCAGTACTTC.